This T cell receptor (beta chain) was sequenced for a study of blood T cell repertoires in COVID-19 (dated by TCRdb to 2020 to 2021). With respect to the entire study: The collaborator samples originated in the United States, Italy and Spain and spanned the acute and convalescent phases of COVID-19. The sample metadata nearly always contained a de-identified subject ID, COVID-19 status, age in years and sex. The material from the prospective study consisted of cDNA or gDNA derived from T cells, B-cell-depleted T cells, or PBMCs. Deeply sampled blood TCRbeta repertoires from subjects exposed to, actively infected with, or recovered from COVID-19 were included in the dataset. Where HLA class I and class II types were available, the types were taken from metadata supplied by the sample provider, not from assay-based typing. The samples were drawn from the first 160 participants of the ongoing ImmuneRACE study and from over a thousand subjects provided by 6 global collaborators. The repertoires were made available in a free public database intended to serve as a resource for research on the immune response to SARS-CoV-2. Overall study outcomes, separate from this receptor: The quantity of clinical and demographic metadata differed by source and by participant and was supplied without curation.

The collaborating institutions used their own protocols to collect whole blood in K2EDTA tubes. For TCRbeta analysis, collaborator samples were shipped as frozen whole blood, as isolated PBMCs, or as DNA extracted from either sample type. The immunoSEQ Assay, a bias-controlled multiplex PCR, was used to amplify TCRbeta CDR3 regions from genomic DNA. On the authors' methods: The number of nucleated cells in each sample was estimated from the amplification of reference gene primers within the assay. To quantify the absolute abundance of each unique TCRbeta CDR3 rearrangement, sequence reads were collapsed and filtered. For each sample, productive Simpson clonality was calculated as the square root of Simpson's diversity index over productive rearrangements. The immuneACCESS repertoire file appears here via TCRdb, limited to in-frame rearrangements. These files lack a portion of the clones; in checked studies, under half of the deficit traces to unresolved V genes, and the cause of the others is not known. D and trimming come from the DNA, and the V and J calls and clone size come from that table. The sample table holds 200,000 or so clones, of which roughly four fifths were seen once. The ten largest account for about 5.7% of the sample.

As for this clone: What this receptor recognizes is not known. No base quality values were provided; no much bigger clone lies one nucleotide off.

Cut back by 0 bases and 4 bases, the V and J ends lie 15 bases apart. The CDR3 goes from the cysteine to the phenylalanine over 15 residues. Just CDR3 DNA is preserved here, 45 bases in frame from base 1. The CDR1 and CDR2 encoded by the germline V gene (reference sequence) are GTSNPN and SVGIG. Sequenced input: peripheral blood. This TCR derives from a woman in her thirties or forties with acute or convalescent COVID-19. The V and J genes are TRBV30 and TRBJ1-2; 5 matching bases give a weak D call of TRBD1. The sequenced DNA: TGTGCCTGGAGTGTAGGAGGGACCCCCTCCTATGGCTACACCTTC. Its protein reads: CAWSVGGTPSYGYTF. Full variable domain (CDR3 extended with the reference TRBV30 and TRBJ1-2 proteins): SQTIHQWPATLVQPVGSPLSLECTVEGTSNPNLYWYRQAAGRGLQLLFYSVGIGQISSEVPQNLSASRPQDRQFILSSKKLLLSDSGFYLCAWSVGGTPSYGYTFGSGTRLTVV.